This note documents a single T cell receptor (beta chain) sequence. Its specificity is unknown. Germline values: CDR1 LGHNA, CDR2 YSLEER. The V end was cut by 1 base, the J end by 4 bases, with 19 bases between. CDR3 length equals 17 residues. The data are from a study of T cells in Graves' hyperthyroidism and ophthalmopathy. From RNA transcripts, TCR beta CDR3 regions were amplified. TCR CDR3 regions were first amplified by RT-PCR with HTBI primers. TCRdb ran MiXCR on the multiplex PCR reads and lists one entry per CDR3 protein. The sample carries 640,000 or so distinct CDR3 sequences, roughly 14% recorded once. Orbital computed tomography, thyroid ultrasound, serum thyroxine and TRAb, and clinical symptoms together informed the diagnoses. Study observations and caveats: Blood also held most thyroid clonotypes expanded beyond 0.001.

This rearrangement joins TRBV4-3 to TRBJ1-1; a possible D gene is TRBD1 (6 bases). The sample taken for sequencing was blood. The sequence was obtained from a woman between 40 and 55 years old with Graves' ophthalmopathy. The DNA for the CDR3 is TGCGCCAGCAGCCAAGGTAGAGGGACACCTGAGGGCACTGAAGCTTTCTTT. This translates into CASSQGRGTPEGTEAFF.